This TCR beta chain was found in a study of vaccination effects on CD4 cells after COVID-19. Trimming removed 1 base from V and 7 bases from J; junction bases left unmatched: 7. The CDR3 covers 16 residues. Germline V gives CDR1 LNHDA, CDR2 SQIVND (reference sequence). Profiling relied on immunoSEQ multiplex PCR, and the TCRdb table lists in-frame clones only, not all of them. The table records approximately 28,000 clones, roughly 85% of them present only once. General study results and limits: The authors studied few convalescent patients and collected no early post-infection timepoints.

With regard to this clone: Its antigen is not identified.

Before sequencing took place, the ViraFEST assay used viral peptide pools to expand antigen-specific CD4+ T cells. Upon completion of around ten days in culture, CD4+ T cells were isolated. Of the BNT162b2 and mRNA-1273 vaccines, participants received two doses of one or the other. Recipients of the vaccine had no prior SARS-CoV-2 infection and negative nucleocapsid antibodies. The authors replaced half the medium with IL-2 medium on days 3 and 7. This TCR was sampled from a human donor who received a COVID-19 vaccine. Some clones in this sample may be carry-over from other donors' samples. The source material was CD4+ T cells from PBMCs cultured with SARS-CoV-2 spike peptides, sampled after COVID-19 vaccination. This chain joins TRBV19 and TRBJ2-5; TRBD1 agrees at 12 bases. CDR3: CASSIVGTGGKRTQYF. DNA for the CDR3: TGTGCCAGTAGTATAGTTGGGACAGGGGGCAAGAGGACCCAGTACTTC.